This is a list of T cell receptor beta chains from one sample in a study of low-dose radiotherapy and immunotherapy resistance in tumors. TCRdb used MiXCR to reprocess the reads, holding one entry per CDR3 protein. The sample holds roughly 76,000 distinct CDR3 sequences; over 15% are singletons and the top ten take 5% to 7%. Material: PBMCs, obtained before treatment. Every receptor here comes from a male donor with prostate cancer. Both conserved end residues are part of each CDR3. The D gene is left open where the match is weak. Size values are once, few and many counts, or a class for expanded clones, and some rows have none.

abundance	j_gene	d_gene	v_gene	CDR3aa	CDR3nt
many	TRBJ1-3	.	TRBV5-5	CASSISGRTAGNTIYF	TGTGCCAGCAGTATCTCGGGACGCACTGCGGGAAACACCATATATTTT
many	TRBJ1-5	.	TRBV12-3/TRBV12-4	CAIRLSNQPQHF	TGTGCCATCCGGTTGAGCAATCAGCCCCAGCATTTT
many	TRBJ2-5	.	TRBV7-9	CASSFARDLRREETQYF	TGTGCCAGCAGCTTCGCCAGGGATTTAAGGAGAGAAGAGACCCAGTACTTC
many	TRBJ2-2	TRBD1	TRBV5-1	CASSSGQLNTGELFF	TGCGCCAGCAGCTCGGGACAGTTGAACACCGGGGAGCTGTTTTTT
.	TRBJ2-7	.	TRBV4-2	CASSDSLDARSHEQYF	TGTGCCAGCAGCGATAGTTTGGACGCTCGCTCCCACGAGCAGTACTTC
many	TRBJ1-1	.	TRBV9	CASSQTDYMNTEAFF	TGTGCCAGCAGCCAGACAGACTACATGAACACTGAAGCTTTCTTT
many	TRBJ2-7	.	TRBV6-2/TRBV6-3	CASSYQYEQYF	TGTGCCAGCAGTTACCAGTACGAGCAGTACTTC
many	TRBJ2-7	TRBD2	TRBV7-6	CASGGTSGLISYEQYF	TGTGCCAGCGGGGGGACTAGCGGGCTTATTTCCTACGAGCAGTACTTC
many	TRBJ2-1	TRBD2	TRBV20-1	CSASTSGGTNEQFF	TGCAGTGCTTCGACTAGCGGGGGGACCAATGAGCAGTTCTTC
many	TRBJ2-1	.	TRBV3-1	CASSQGASSYNEQFF	TGTGCCAGCAGCCAAGGTGCTAGCTCCTACAATGAGCAGTTCTTC
many	TRBJ2-2	TRBD2	TRBV7-2	CASSRPGLAGGSGELFF	TGTGCCAGCAGCAGGCCGGGACTAGCGGGAGGAAGTGGGGAGCTGTTTTTT
many	TRBJ2-7	TRBD2	TRBV10-1	CASSETLAGVGEQYF	TGCGCCAGCAGTGAGACATTAGCGGGAGTTGGGGAGCAGTACTTC
many	TRBJ2-3	TRBD1	TRBV20-1	CSARERTGVSDTQYF	TGCAGTGCTAGAGAACGAACAGGGGTTTCAGATACGCAGTATTTT
many	TRBJ2-7	TRBD2	TRBV23-1	CASSQDRDYLSYEQYF	TGCGCCAGCAGTCAAGACCGGGACTACCTCTCCTACGAGCAGTACTTC
many	TRBJ2-3	TRBD2	TRBV4-1	CASSQVLAGSTDTQYF	TGTGCCAGCAGCCAAGTGCTAGCGGGGAGCACAGATACGCAGTATTTT
many	TRBJ1-1	.	TRBV5-1	CASSLRGGDTEAFF	TGCGCCAGCAGCTTGCGAGGTGGGGACACTGAAGCTTTCTTT
many	TRBJ1-1	.	TRBV6-2/TRBV6-3	CASRTTVDTEAFF	TGTGCCAGCAGAACTACAGTGGACACTGAAGCTTTCTTT
.	TRBJ1-5	.	TRBV28	CASTLGGIGNNQPQHF	TGTGCCAGCACCCTAGGGGGGATTGGAAACAATCAGCCCCAGCATTTT
many	TRBJ2-4	TRBD2	TRBV19	CASSQGGGVGNIQYF	TGTGCCAGTAGCCAAGGCGGGGGGGTCGGAAACATTCAGTACTTC
many	TRBJ2-7	.	TRBV3-1	CASSTHRVSYEQYF	TGTGCCAGCAGCACACACAGGGTTTCCTACGAGCAGTACTTC
many	TRBJ1-6	TRBD1	TRBV10-3	CAISAGTGNNSPLHF	TGTGCCATCAGTGCCGGGACAGGGAACAATTCACCCCTCCACTTT
many	TRBJ1-4	.	TRBV7-2	CASSLLGAGEKLFF	TGTGCCAGCAGCTTATTAGGGGCCGGTGAAAAACTGTTTTTT
.	TRBJ2-7	TRBD2	TRBV7-2	CASSLHSSGEKNF	TGTGCCAGCAGCTTACATTCTAGCGGAGAGAAAAACTTC
many	TRBJ2-7	.	TRBV5-1	CASSLVGLSSYEQYF	TGCGCCAGCAGCTTGGTAGGGCTTAGCTCCTACGAGCAGTACTTC
many	TRBJ1-2	.	TRBV7-8	CASSRQQGLDGYTF	TGTGCCAGCAGCAGGCAACAGGGTTTAGATGGCTACACCTTC
many	TRBJ2-5	.	TRBV9	CASSVAGSETQYF	TGTGCCAGCAGCGTAGCAGGATCAGAGACCCAGTACTTC
many	TRBJ1-2	TRBD1	TRBV19	CASTMKGTEYGYTF	TGTGCCAGTACCATGAAGGGGACAGAATATGGCTACACCTTC
.	TRBJ1-2	.	TRBV10-3	CAISASGLGSGYTF	TGTGCCATCAGTGCGTCAGGGTTGGGTAGTGGCTACACCTTC
.	TRBJ2-5	TRBD1	TRBV19	CASSTTGVRVTQYF	TGTGCCAGTAGTACCACAGGGGTAAGGGTGACCCAGTACTTC
many	TRBJ2-3	TRBD1	TRBV4-2	CASSQATGGADTQYF	TGTGCCAGCAGCCAAGCGACAGGGGGTGCAGATACGCAGTATTTT
many	TRBJ1-5	.	TRBV6-5	CASSSSGGILGPQHF	TGTGCCAGCAGTTCCTCCGGGGGGATCCTCGGGCCCCAGCATTTT
many	TRBJ2-1	TRBD2	TRBV19	CASSIVAGGFNEQFF	TGTGCCAGTAGTATAGTCGCGGGGGGGTTCAATGAGCAGTTCTTC
few	TRBJ1-2	TRBD1	TRBV10-3	CAIPDTGGEGGYTF	TGTGCCATCCCTGATACAGGGGGCGAAGGTGGCTACACCTTC
many	TRBJ1-1	.	TRBV7-8	CASSLDSPGPVGSEAFF	TGTGCCAGCAGCTTAGACTCCCCAGGCCCCGTGGGGTCTGAAGCTTTCTTT
many	TRBJ1-4	.	TRBV15	CATSRRRDTSEKLFF	TGTGCCACCAGCCGACGACGGGACACGAGTGAAAAACTGTTTTTT
few	TRBJ2-2	.	TRBV19	CASSGQTVTGELFF	TGTGCCAGTAGTGGTCAGACAGTCACCGGGGAGCTGTTTTTT
many	TRBJ1-3	TRBD1	TRBV7-8	CASSSKTGTLGNTIYF	TGTGCCAGCAGCTCCAAGACAGGGACACTTGGAAACACCATATATTTT
many	TRBJ2-5	.	TRBV7-2	CASSLKETQYF	TGTGCCAGCAGCTTAAAGGAGACCCAGTACTTC
many	TRBJ2-7	.	TRBV2	CASSESRVSGEEQYF	TGTGCCAGCAGTGAATCCCGAGTATCTGGTGAAGAGCAGTACTTC
.	TRBJ2-3	TRBD2	TRBV28	CASTVGGTSQGQYF	TGTGCCAGCACCGTGGGGGGGACGAGCCAAGGACAGTATTTT